This T cell receptor (beta chain) is drawn from a study of T cells in Graves' hyperthyroidism and ophthalmopathy (dated by TCRdb to between 2018 and 2021). Some background on the complete study: Peripheral blood was sampled at the time of initial diagnosis, prior to any treatment. For training and testing, the 95 to 100 patients in the discovery cohort were randomly divided in a 7:3 ratio. Prospective prediction of ophthalmopathy was tested in an independent validation cohort consisting of roughly 20 hyperthyroidism patients and some 16 patients who later progressed to ophthalmopathy. After sampling, hyperthyroidism patients received methimazole starting at 30 mg daily, and ophthalmopathy patients received high-dose intravenous methylprednisolone. The study also compared thyroid tissue and blood T-cell repertoires from about 6 Graves' hyperthyroidism patients. To identify distinguishing TCR V-J signatures, a discovery cohort of around 98 patients was used, comprising 43 with Graves' ophthalmopathy and around 57 with stable Graves' hyperthyroidism. TCR Vbeta CDR3 sequencing of some 140 peripheral blood samples (over 40 ophthalmopathy, 75 hyperthyroidism and around 17 progressor patients) is reported in the paper.

The TCR beta CDR3 regions were amplified from RNA transcripts. The first round of RT-PCR for the TCR CDR3 was performed with the HTBI primer set and the Qiagen OneStep RT-PCR kit. Libraries were constructed in a second round of multiplex PCR, after which size selection and purification were performed. The libraries were sequenced on an Illumina HiSeq2000 using paired-end 100 bp reads. On the authors' methods: SOAPnuke was used to process the raw data, with reads discarded if the reads contained adapters or uncalled bases, had a mean Phred below 15, or lacked an exact constant-primer or identifier match. COPE v1.2.5 was used to merge the high-quality paired reads, and each unique nucleotide sequence was defined as a clonotype. Clonotypes were aligned to IMGT TRBV, TRBD and TRBJ reference segments using MiTCR v1.1. The analysis was restricted to V-J combinations with a frequency above 0.0001, which together covered 99% to 99.2% of the repertoires. The TCS score was defined as the ratio of F50 (clonal expansion) to E x V (chaos), calculated using BLOSUM62-based TCRdist between CDR3 peptides within each V-J. Welch's t-statistics and random forest reduced some 510 V-J features to around 14, which were used in a naive Bayes classifier (R e1071). TCRdb reworked the public reads: Q25 trimming with fastp, MiXCR clone assembly, productive beta chains retained. One record per CDR3 amino acid sequence lists the most common genes and DNA. The V and J calls and clone size are TCRdb's, not the authors'. This sample holds about 360,000 distinct CDR3 sequences; about 13% were observed only once. The ten largest make up 9.2% of the sample.

A patient counted as having stable Graves' hyperthyroidism if no progression to ophthalmopathy occurred over 18 months of follow-up. Hyperthyroidism patients were newly diagnosed, with disease duration under 2 months, and aged 18 to 65 years. Exclusion was applied to patients with uncontrolled infections, other autoimmune diseases, pregnancy or lactation. Diagnoses were based on clinical symptoms, serum thyroxine and TRAb, thyroid ultrasound and orbital computed tomography. Ficoll-Paque density gradient centrifugation was used to isolate PBMCs from about 9.4 ml of fresh peripheral blood. Total RNA was extracted using Trizol reagent, and RNA quality was assessed on an Agilent 2100 Bioanalyzer. Counted from cysteine to phenylalanine, this CDR3 has 14 amino acids. Just the 42-base CDR3 DNA is kept, in frame starting at base 1. The germline V gene (reference sequence) supplies CDR1 MNHEY and CDR2 SMNVEV. V and J lose 3 bases and 7 bases, and a span of 15 bases separates them.

There are many counts of this clonotype. Its antigen is currently not known. Nothing much larger sits one base from this clone, and base qualities are not available. The paper's findings and limits, for the study overall: Blood samples also contained most of the expanded thyroid clonotypes (frequency above 0.001), which suggests that blood repertoires may reflect thyroid immune responses. No statistical method was used to set the sample size in advance, and investigators knew the group allocation. During validation, the model predicted progression to ophthalmopathy a median of about 6.3 months ahead of onset, with around 70% sensitivity and 72% to 85% specificity. A model built on a 13 V-J signature distinguished ophthalmopathy from stable hyperthyroidism, reaching around 88% sensitivity and about 81% specificity in cross-validation and 80%/75% in testing.

The sequenced sample consisted of blood. This receptor was taken from a woman between 18 and 29 years old with Graves' hyperthyroidism. Recombination linked TRBV27 to TRBJ1-1, with the D gene not clear enough to name. The sequenced DNA is TGTGCCAGCAGTTTTGGGGTATTTGACGATGAAGCTTTCTTT. This yields the protein CASSFGVFDDEAFF.